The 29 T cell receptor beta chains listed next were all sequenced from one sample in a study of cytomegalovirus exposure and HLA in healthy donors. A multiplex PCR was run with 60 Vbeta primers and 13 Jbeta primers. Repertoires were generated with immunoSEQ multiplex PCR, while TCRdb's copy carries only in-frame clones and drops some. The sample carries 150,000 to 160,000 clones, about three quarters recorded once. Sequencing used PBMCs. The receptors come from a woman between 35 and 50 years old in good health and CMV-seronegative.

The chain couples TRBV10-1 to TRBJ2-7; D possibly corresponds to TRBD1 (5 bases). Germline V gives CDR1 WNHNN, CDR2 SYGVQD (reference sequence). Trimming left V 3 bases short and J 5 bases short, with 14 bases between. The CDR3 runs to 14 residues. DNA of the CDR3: TGCGCCAGCAGTGAAGGAGCAGGGTTGCACGAGCAGTACTTC. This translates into CASSEGAGLHEQYF.

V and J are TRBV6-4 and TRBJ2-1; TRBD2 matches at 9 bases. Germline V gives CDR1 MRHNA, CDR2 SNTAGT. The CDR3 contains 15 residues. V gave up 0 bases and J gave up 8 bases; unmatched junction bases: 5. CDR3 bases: TGTGCCAGCAGTGACTCTGCGGGGGGGCCGGATGAGCAGTTCTTC. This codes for CASSDSAGGPDEQFF.

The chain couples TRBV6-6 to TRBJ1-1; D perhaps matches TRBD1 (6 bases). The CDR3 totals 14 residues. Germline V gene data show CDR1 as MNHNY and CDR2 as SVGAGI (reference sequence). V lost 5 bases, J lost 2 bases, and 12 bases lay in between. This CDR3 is CASSQTGINTEAFF. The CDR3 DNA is TGTGCCAGCAGTCAAACAGGGATTAACACTGAAGCTTTCTTT.

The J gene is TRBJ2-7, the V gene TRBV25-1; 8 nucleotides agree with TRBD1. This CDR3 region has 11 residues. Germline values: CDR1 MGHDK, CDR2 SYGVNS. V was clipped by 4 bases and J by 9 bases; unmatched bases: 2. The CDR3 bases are TGTGCCAGCAGTGGGGGGACAGGGCAGTACTTC. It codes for CASSGGTGQYF.

CDR3 coding DNA: TGTGCCAGCAGCCAATATAACTCCTATGGCTACACCTTC. Its protein product is CASSQYNSYGYTF. The rearrangement joins TRBV9 to TRBJ1-2; D is unclear. The germline CDR1 and CDR2 sequences are SGDLS and YYNGEE. V was pared by 4 bases and J by 4 bases, with 11 bases between. The CDR3 has 13 residues. The whole variable domain, remainder taken from reference TRBV9 and TRBJ1-2, is DSGVTQTPKHLITATGQRVTLRCSPRSGDLSVYWYQQSLDQGLQFLIQYYNGEERAKGNILERFSAQQFPDLHSELNLSSLELGDSALYFCASSQYNSYGYTFGSGTRLTVV.

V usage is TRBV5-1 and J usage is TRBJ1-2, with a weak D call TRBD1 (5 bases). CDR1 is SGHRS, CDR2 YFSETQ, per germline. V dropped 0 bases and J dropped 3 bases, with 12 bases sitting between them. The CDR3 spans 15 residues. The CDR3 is CASSLVEGRDYGYTF. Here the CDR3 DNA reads TGCGCCAGCAGCTTGGTGGAGGGGCGAGACTATGGCTACACCTTC.

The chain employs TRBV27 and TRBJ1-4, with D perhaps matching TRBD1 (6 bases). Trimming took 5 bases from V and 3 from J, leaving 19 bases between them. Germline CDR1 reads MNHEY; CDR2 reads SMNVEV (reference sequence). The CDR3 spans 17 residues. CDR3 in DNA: TGTGCCAGCAGTCCAGACAGGCTTTCAGGGTCTAATGAAAAACTGTTTTTT. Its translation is CASSPDRLSGSNEKLFF.

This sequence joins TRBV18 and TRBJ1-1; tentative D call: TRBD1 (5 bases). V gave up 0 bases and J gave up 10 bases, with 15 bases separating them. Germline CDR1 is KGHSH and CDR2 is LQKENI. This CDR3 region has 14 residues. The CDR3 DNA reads TGTGCCAGCTCACCACCGGCGCAGGGAGGTTTAGCTTTCTTT. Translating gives CASSPPAQGGLAFF. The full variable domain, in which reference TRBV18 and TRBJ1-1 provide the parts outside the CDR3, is NAGVMQNPRHLVRRRGQEARLRCSPMKGHSHVYWYRQLPEEGLKFMVYLQKENIIDESGMPKERFSAEFPKEGPSILRIQQVVRGDSAAYFCASSPPAQGGLAFFGQGTRLTVV.

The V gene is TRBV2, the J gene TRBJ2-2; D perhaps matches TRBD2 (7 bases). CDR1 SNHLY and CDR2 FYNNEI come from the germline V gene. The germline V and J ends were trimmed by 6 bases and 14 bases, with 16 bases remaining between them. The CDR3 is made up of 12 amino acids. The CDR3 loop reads CASRLQGGGLFF. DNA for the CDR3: TGTGCCAGCAGGCTACAGGGAGGGGGACTGTTTTTT.

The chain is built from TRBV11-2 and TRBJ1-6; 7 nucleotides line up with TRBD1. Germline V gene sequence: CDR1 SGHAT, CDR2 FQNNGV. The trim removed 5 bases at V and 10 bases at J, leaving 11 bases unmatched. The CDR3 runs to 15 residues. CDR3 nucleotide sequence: TGTGCCAGCAGCACCCAAACAGGGGCGGACTCACCCCTCCACTTT. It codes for CASSTQTGADSPLHF.

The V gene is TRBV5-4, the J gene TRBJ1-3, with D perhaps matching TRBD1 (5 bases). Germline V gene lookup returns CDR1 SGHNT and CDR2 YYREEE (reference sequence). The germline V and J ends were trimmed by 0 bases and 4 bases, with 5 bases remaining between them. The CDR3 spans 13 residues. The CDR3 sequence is CASSLAGGNTIYF. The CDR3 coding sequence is TGTGCCAGCAGCTTGGCAGGGGGAAACACCATATATTTT.

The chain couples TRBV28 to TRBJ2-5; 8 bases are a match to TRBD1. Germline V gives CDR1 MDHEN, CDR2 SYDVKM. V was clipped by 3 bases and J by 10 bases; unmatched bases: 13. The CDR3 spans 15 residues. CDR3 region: CASSFSAGQANDQYF. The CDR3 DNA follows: TGTGCCAGCAGTTTCTCGGCGGGACAGGCTAATGACCAGTACTTC.

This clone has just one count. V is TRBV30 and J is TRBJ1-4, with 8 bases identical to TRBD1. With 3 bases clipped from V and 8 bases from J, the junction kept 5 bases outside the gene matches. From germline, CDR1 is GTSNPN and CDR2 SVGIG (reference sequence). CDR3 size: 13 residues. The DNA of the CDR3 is TGTGCCTGGAGCCAGGGGGCAAGGGAAAAACTGTTTTTT. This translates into CAWSQGAREKLFF.

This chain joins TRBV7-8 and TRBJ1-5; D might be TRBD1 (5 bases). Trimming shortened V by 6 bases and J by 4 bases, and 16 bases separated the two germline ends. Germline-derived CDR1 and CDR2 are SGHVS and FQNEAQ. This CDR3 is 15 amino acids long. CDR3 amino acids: CASSAPGGGNQPQHF. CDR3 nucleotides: TGTGCCAGCAGTGCCCCGGGGGGAGGGAATCAGCCCCAGCATTTT. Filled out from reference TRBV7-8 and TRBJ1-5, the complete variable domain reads GAGVSQSPRYKVAKRGQDVALRCDPISGHVSLFWYQQALGQGPEFLTYFQNEAQLDKSGLPSDRFFAERPEGSVSTLKIQRTQQEDSAVYLCASSAPGGGNQPQHFGDGTRLSIL.

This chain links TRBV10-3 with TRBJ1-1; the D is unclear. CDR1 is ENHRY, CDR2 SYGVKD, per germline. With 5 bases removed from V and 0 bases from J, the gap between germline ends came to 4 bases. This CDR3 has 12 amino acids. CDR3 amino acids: CAISRVNTEAFF. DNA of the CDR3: TGTGCCATCAGTAGAGTGAACACTGAAGCTTTCTTT.

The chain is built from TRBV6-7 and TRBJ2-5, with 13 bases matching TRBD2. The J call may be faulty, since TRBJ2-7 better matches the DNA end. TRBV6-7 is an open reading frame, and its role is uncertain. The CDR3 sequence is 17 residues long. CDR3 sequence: CASSHGTGTSGIYEQYF. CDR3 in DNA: TGTGCCAGCAGTCACGGCACCGGGACTAGCGGGATCTACGAGCAGTACTTC.

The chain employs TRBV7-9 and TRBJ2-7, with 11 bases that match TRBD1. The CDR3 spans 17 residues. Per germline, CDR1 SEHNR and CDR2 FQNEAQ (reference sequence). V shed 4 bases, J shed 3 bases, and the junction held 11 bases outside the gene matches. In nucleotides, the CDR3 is TGTGCCAGCAGCTCCTCTTATGGGACAGGGGGGGACTACGAGCAGTACTTC. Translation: CASSSSYGTGGDYEQYF.

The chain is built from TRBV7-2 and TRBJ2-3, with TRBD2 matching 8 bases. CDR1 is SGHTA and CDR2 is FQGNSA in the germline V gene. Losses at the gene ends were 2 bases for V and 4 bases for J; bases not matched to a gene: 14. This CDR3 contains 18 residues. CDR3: CASSLRGPFSGKPDTQYF. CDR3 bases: TGTGCCAGCAGCTTACGAGGTCCGTTTAGCGGGAAGCCAGATACGCAGTATTTT.

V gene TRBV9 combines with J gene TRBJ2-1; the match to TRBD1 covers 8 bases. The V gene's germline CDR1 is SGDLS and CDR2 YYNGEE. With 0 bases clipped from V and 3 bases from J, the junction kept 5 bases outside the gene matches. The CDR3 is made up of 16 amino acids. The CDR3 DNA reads TGTGCCAGCAGCGTAGGGTTAGGGACAGGCTACAATGAGCAGTTCTTC. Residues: CASSVGLGTGYNEQFF.

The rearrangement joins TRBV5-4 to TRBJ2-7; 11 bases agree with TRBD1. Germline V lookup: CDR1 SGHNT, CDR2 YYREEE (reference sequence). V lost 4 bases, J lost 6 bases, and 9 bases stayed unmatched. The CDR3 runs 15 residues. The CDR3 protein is CASSPRDRGSGEQYF. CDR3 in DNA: TGTGCCAGCAGCCCTAGGGACAGGGGGTCTGGCGAGCAGTACTTC.

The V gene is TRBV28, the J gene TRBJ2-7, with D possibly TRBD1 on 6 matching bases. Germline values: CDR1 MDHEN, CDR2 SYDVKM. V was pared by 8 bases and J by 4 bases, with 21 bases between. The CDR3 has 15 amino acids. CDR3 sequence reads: CASLPVRDKTYEQYF. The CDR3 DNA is TGTGCCAGCTTACCGGTCAGGGACAAAACGTACGAGCAGTACTTC.

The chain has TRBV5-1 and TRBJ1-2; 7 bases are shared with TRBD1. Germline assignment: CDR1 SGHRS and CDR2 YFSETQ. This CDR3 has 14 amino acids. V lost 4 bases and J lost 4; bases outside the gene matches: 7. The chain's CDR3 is CASSMSDRVYGYTF. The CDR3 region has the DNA TGCGCCAGCAGCATGTCAGACAGGGTCTATGGCTACACCTTC.

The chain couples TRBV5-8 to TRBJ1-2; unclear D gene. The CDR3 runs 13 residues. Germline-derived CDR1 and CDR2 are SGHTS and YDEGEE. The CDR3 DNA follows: TGTAAAGACGAAACTACGGAACGCTATGGCTACACCTTC. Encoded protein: CKDETTERYGYTF.

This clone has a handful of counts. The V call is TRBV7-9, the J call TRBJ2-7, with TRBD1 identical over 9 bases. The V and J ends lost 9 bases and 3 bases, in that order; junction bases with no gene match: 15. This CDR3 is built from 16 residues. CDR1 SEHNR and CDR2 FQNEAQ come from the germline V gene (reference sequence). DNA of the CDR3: TGTGCCAGAAATACCGGGACAGGGACCCCACTCTACGAGCAGTACTTC. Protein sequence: CARNTGTGTPLYEQYF.

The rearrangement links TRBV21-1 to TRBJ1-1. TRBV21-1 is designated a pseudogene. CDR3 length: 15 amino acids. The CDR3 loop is CASSLSPFRNTEAFF. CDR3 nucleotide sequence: TGTGCCAGCAGCCTTTCCCCATTTAGGAACACTGAAGCTTTCTTT.

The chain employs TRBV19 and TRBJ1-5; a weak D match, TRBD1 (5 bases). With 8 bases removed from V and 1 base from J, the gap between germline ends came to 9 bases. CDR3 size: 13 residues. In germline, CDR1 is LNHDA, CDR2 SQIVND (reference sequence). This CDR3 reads CASGGGSNQPQHF. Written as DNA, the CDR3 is TGTGCCAGTGGCGGGGGGAGCAATCAGCCCCAGCATTTT.

The CDR3: CASSYLRGYEQYF. Written as DNA, the CDR3 is TGTGCCAGCAGTTACCTCCGGGGGTACGAGCAGTACTTC. The chain carries TRBV6-5 and TRBJ2-7, with D perhaps TRBD2 (6 bases). The CDR3 sequence is 13 residues long. The germline gives CDR1 MNHEY, CDR2 SVGAGI. The germline V and J ends were trimmed by 2 bases and 4 bases, with 9 bases remaining between them.

CDR3 region: CASSLSSGRQETQYF. CDR3 in DNA: TGCGCCAGCAGCTTGTCTAGCGGTCGACAAGAGACCCAGTACTTC. The chain links TRBV5-1 to TRBJ2-5, with TRBD2 matching over 7 bases. The CDR3 length is 15 residues. V lost 1 base to trimming and J lost 2 bases; unmatched junction nucleotides: 5. Germline V gives CDR1 SGHRS, CDR2 YFSETQ.

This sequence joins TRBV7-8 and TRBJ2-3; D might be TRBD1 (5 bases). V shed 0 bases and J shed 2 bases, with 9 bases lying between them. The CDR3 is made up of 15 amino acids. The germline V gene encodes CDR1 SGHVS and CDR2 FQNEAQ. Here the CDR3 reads CASSLAGHTTDTQYF. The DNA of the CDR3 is TGTGCCAGCAGCTTAGCGGGGCACACCACAGATACGCAGTATTTT.